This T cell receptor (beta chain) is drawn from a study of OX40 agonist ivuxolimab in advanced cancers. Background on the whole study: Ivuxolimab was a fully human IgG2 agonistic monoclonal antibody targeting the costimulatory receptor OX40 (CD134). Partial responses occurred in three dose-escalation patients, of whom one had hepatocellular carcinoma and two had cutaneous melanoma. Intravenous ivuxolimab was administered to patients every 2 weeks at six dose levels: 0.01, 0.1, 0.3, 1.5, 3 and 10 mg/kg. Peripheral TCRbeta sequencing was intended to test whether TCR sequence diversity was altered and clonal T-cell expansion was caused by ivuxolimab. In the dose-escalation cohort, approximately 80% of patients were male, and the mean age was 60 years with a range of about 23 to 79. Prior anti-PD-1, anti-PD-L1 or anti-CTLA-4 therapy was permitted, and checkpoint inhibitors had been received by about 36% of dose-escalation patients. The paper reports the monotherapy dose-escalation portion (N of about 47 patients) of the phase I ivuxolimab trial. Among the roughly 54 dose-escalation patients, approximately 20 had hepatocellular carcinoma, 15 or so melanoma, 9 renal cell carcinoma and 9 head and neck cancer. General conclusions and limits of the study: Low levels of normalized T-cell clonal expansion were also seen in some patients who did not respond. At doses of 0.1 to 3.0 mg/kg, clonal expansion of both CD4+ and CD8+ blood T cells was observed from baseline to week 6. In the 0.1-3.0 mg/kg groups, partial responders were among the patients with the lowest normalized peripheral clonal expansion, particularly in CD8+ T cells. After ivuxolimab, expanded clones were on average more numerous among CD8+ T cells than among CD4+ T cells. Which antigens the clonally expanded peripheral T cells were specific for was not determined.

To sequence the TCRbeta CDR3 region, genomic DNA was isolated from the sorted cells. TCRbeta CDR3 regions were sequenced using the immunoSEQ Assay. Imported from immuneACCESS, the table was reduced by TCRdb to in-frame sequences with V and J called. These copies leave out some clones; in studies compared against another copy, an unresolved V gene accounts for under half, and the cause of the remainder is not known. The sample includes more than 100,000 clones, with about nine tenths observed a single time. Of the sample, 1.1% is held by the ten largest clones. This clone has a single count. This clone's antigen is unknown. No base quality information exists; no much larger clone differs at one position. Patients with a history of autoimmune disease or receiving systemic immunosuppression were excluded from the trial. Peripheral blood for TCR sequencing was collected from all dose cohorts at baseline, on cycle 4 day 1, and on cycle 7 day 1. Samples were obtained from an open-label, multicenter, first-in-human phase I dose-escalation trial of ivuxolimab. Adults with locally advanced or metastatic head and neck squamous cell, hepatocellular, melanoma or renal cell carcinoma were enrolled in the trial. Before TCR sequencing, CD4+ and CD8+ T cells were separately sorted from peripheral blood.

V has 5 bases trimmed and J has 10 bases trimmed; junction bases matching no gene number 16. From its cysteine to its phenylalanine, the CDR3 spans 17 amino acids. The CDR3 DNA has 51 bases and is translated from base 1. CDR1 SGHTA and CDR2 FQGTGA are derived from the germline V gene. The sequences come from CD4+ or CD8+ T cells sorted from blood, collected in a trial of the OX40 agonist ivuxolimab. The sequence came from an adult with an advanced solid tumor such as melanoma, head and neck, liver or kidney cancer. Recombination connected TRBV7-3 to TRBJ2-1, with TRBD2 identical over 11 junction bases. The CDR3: CASSPPDGSGRGTEQFF. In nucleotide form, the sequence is TGTGCCAGCAGCCCCCCCGACGGTAGCGGGAGGGGGACCGAGCAGTTCTTC.